In its sample, the clone carrying this TCR beta chain was seen a few times. Clones were sequenced by immunoSEQ multiplex PCR, and TCRdb holds only the in-frame ones, with some missing. The sample has about 98,000 clones, approximately 78% seen once. The germline V gene encodes CDR1 SNHLY and CDR2 FYNNEI. The CDR3 length is 16 residues. V lost 3 bases, J lost 4 bases, and 4 bases stayed unmatched. This sample was included in a study of radiotherapy plus CTLA-4 blockade in lung cancer. This sequence originates from a human donor with non-small cell lung cancer who had a partial response to radiotherapy plus ipilimumab. The V gene is TRBV2, the J gene TRBJ2-1; 12 positions match TRBD2. This specimen was peripheral blood, taken from a patient treated with radiotherapy plus ipilimumab. CDR3 DNA: TGTGCCAGCAGTGATTCTAGCGGGAGGGGTTACAATGAGCAGTTCTTC. The encoded protein is CASSDSSGRGYNEQFF.